One and the same sample provided the 8 T cell receptor beta chains below, sequenced in a study of cytomegalovirus exposure and HLA in healthy donors. The PCR employed 60 Vbeta primers together with 13 Jbeta primers. Produced via immunoSEQ multiplex PCR; TCRdb's table is partial and in-frame only. Among fewer than 120,000 clones listed, less than 85% were seen once. The material sequenced was PBMCs. These receptors all come from a man aged 25 to 45 in good health and CMV-seropositive.

This chain uses TRBV11-2 with TRBJ2-1; D uncertain. Trimming removed 4 bases at V and 9 bases at J, with 16 bases between. CDR1 and CDR2 (germline): SGHAT, FQNNGV. This CDR3 region has 14 residues. DNA for the CDR3: TGTGCCAGCAGCTCCCCGGGTCCGGAAGGTGAGCAGTTCTTC. It specifies CASSSPGPEGEQFF. The complete variable domain, with remaining parts taken from reference TRBV11-2 and TRBJ2-1, reads EAGVAQSPRYKIIEKRQSVAFWCNPISGHATLYWYQQILGQGPKLLIQFQNNGVVDDSQLPKDRFSAERLKGVDSTLKIQPAKLEDSAVYLCASSSPGPEGEQFFGPGTRLTVL.

This chain links TRBV6-5 with TRBJ1-2; D may be TRBD1 (5 bases). This CDR3 has 15 amino acids. The V and J ends lost 6 bases and 3 bases respectively, with 17 bases between them. Germline CDR1 is MNHEY and CDR2 is SVGAGI. Here the CDR3 DNA reads TGTGCCAGCAGGCCCGGGTCGGGGGATCACTATGGCTACACCTTC. Translated, it gives CASRPGSGDHYGYTF.

The CDR3 DNA reads as TGTGCCAGCAGTGACTGGGGGCAGGGAGGGGACACTGAAGCTTTCTTT. Protein sequence: CASSDWGQGGDTEAFF. This chain uses TRBV6-1 with TRBJ1-1, with D perhaps TRBD1 (6 bases). Trimming removed 3 bases at V and 3 bases at J, with 17 bases between. There are 16 residues in the CDR3. Germline values: CDR1 MNHNS, CDR2 SASEGT.

The V and J genes are TRBV6-5 and TRBJ1-6; D uncertain. V was pared by 5 bases and J by 9 bases, with 8 bases between. CDR3 length equals 12 residues. Germline V gene sequence: CDR1 MNHEY, CDR2 SVGAGI. The CDR3 DNA reads as TGTGCCAGCAGTGCAGAGGGTTCACCCCTCCACTTT. This gives the protein CASSAEGSPLHF.

This chain joins TRBV5-1 and TRBJ2-3; 8 bases map to TRBD2. This CDR3 region has 14 residues. V lost 4 bases and J lost 3; bases outside the gene matches: 4. Germline V gene data show CDR1 as SGHRS and CDR2 as YFSETQ. The CDR3 region is CASSPGGGTDTQYF. For the CDR3, the DNA is TGCGCCAGCAGCCCCGGCGGGGGGACAGATACGCAGTATTTT.

J is TRBJ1-1 and V is TRBV30; D is possibly TRBD1 (5 bases). The CDR3 is 13 amino acids. Germline CDR1 reads GTSNPN; CDR2 reads SVGIG (reference sequence). The V end was cut by 2 bases, the J end by 7 bases, with 14 bases between. The CDR3 loop reads CAWSRTSGDEAFF. In DNA form, the CDR3 reads TGTGCCTGGAGTCGGACGTCGGGGGATGAAGCTTTCTTT.

This rearrangement joins TRBV9 to TRBJ2-1; D remains unclear. V dropped 5 bases and J dropped 4 bases, with 7 bases sitting between them. The CDR3 loop spans 12 amino acids. Germline values: CDR1 SGDLS, CDR2 YYNGEE. The CDR3, as DNA: TGTGCCAGCAGTAGATTATACAATGAGCAGTTCTTC. Its translation: CASSRLYNEQFF.

The chain recombines TRBV5-6 with TRBJ1-6, with D maybe TRBD1 (6 bases). The CDR3 has 16 residues. The V end was cut by 4 bases, the J end by 2 bases, with 13 bases between. Per the germline V gene, CDR1 is SGHDT and CDR2 is YYEEEE. The CDR3 spells CASSEQGRPYNSPLHF. For the CDR3, the DNA is TGTGCCAGCAGCGAACAGGGACGCCCCTATAATTCACCCCTCCACTTT.